This TCR beta chain was sequenced for a study of blood T cell repertoires in COVID-19. Study-wide background: The origin of the acute and convalescent COVID-19 samples was the United States, Italy and Spain. The cDNA or gDNA used as material had been derived from T cells, B-cell-depleted T cells, or PBMCs.

This clone occurred a few times. CDR1 LGHNA and CDR2 YSLEER come from the germline V gene. V lost 0 bases and J lost 5, with 11 bases in between. This CDR3 region has 15 residues. Per the study methods: Reference gene primer amplification gave nucleated cell count estimates. Measured with immunoSEQ multiplex PCR; TCRdb has only the in-frame clones, and not every one. Clonal size and the V and J genes are those of that table, whereas D and trimming came from the DNA. The data show about 70,000 clones, 70% to 90% seen once. Material: peripheral blood. This receptor was identified in a woman of 80 years or more with active or convalescent COVID-19. The V gene is TRBV4-3, the J gene TRBJ1-5; no clear D gene. The CDR3 sequence is CASSQDEDGDQPQHF. The CDR3, as DNA: TGCGCCAGCAGCCAAGATGAGGACGGGGATCAGCCCCAGCATTTT.